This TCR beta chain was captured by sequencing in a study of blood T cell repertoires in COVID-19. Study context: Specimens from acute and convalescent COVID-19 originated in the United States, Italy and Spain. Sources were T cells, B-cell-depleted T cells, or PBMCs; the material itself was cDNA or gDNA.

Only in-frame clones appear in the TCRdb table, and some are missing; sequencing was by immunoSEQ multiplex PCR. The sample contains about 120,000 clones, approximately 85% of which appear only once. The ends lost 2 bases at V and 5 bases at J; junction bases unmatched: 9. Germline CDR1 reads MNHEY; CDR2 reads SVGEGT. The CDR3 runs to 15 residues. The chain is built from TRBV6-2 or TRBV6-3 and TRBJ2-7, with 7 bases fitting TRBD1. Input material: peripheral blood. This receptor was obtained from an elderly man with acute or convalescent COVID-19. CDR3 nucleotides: TGTGCCAGCAGTTACGCGACAGGGAATCCCCACGAGCAGTACTTC. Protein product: CASSYATGNPHEQYF.